This is a list of T cell receptor beta chains from one sample in a study of human T cells and chemical hapten exposure. MiXCR, run by TCRdb on the RACE reads, gives a single entry per CDR3 protein. The table includes just under 350,000 distinct CDR3 sequences, 6% to 8.5% detected once. The sequences come from whole blood, collected in connection with sensitization to the hapten diphenylcyclopropenone (DPC). These receptors came from a young woman with alopecia areata. Some clones in this sample may be carry-over from other donors' samples. CDR3s include the opening cysteine and the closing phenylalanine or tryptophan.

v_gene: TRBV18; CDR3aa: CASSPGTDTQYF
v_gene: TRBV20-1; CDR3aa: CSARALPGSGDRTQYF
v_gene: TRBV9; CDR3aa: CASSFGTNNEQFF
v_gene: TRBV24-1; CDR3aa: CATSDIGDRGTGELFF
v_gene: TRBV6-6; CDR3aa: CASSYARPEQFF
v_gene: TRBV21-1; CDR3aa: CASNSGTEIYNEQFF
v_gene: TRBV5-1; CDR3aa: CASSLRRGTEQFF
v_gene: TRBV6-5; CDR3aa: CASTFPGSTEAFF
v_gene: TRBV6-5; CDR3aa: CASSYSYNQPQHF
v_gene: TRBV4-3; CDR3aa: CASSQILFGDTEAFF
v_gene: TRBV4-3; CDR3aa: CASSQDYLQGVSEKLFF
v_gene: TRBV6-5; CDR3aa: CASRIQGYNSPLHF
v_gene: TRBV7-9; CDR3aa: CASSLAGTSEAFF
v_gene: TRBV29-1; CDR3aa: CSVVDYNTGELFF
v_gene: TRBV5-1; CDR3aa: CASSSLGTANTEAFF
v_gene: TRBV24-1; CDR3aa: CATSNFGTPEQFF
v_gene: TRBV6-2/TRBV6-3; CDR3aa: CASSRTAEAFF
v_gene: TRBV25-1; CDR3aa: CASSDGRSSGANVLTF
v_gene: TRBV14; CDR3aa: CASSQQTRGPLHF
v_gene: TRBV4-1; CDR3aa: CASSPFPGQGQTNEKLFF
v_gene: TRBV20-1; CDR3aa: CSAFSPSGNTIYF
v_gene: TRBV10-3; CDR3aa: CAIRTSGDTDTQYF
v_gene: TRBV3-1; CDR3aa: CASSRGQGADTQYF
v_gene: TRBV6-2/TRBV6-3; CDR3aa: CASSYPQASTDTQYF
v_gene: TRBV18; CDR3aa: CASSPSDGQETQYF
v_gene: TRBV19; CDR3aa: CAVQQGAGSAFF
v_gene: TRBV27; CDR3aa: CASRIRGEAFF
v_gene: TRBV12-3/TRBV12-4; CDR3aa: CASSLFPKAEKLFF
v_gene: TRBV4-3; CDR3aa: CASSQDRSGQSEKLFF
v_gene: TRBV12-3/TRBV12-4; CDR3aa: CASTRRAGTDTQYF
v_gene: TRBV12-3/TRBV12-4; CDR3aa: CASSPMREKGHTGELFF
v_gene: TRBV5-1; CDR3aa: CASSLAGNSNYGYTF
v_gene: TRBV24-1; CDR3aa: CATSDSRGSGETQYF
v_gene: TRBV28; CDR3aa: CASSLLRVVSTEAFF
v_gene: TRBV20-1; CDR3aa: CREGGTTEAFF
v_gene: TRBV9; CDR3aa: CASSVGTGDEQYF
v_gene: TRBV4-3; CDR3aa: CASSQGGGRLLPDTQYF
v_gene: TRBV5-1; CDR3aa: CASSTTSGGATEQFF
v_gene: TRBV12-5; CDR3aa: CASGLYGAEAFF
v_gene: TRBV5-1; CDR3aa: CASSSGGQMNTEAFF
v_gene: TRBV6-7; CDR3aa: CASSRPGDQPQHF
v_gene: TRBV20-1; CDR3aa: CSAPGAGLNEKLFF
v_gene: TRBV5-1; CDR3aa: CASSSIAGNTIYF
v_gene: TRBV6-5; CDR3aa: CASRRAGNEQFF
v_gene: TRBV6-2/TRBV6-3; CDR3aa: CASSCRKGTEAFF
v_gene: TRBV18; CDR3aa: CASSSGQGVYGYTF
v_gene: TRBV12-3/TRBV12-4; CDR3aa: CASPFKWEFHEQYF
v_gene: TRBV6-1; CDR3aa: CASILEAGGRPQHF
v_gene: TRBV11-1; CDR3aa: CASSPLEVVYREQFF
v_gene: TRBV7-9; CDR3aa: CASSLEGARAEAFF
v_gene: TRBV18; CDR3aa: CASSPRGLAGGDTQYF
v_gene: TRBV2; CDR3aa: CASKDWDFTDTQYF
v_gene: TRBV4-3; CDR3aa: CASSQTNNNEQFF
v_gene: TRBV7-8; CDR3aa: CASSSTGTGTGANVLTF
v_gene: TRBV25-1; CDR3aa: CASTSRMENTEAFF
v_gene: TRBV19; CDR3aa: CASSIDLHRKPQHF
v_gene: TRBV27; CDR3aa: CASSTRLEDNTQYF
v_gene: TRBV7-9; CDR3aa: CASSLEAGGLTGANVLTF
v_gene: TRBV5-1; CDR3aa: CASSDGTGETEAFF
v_gene: TRBV20-1; CDR3aa: CSASPAPAGYEQYF